This TCR beta chain was recorded in a study of human T cells and chemical hapten exposure. At the level of the study: Diphenylcyclopropenone was applied weekly to patients' scalps across the roughly 24-week study.

This clonotype has only a few counts. Time point noted: patch test 1, 2 weeks after DPC sensitization. The treatment denotes: therapeutic diphenylcyclopropenone sensitization with weekly scalp DPC. Authors' data handling: From about 22,000 to 700,000 TCRs were found per sample, with a median of about 100,000. TCRdb called the RACE reads again in MiXCR, with one record for every CDR3 protein. These V and J calls rely on TCRdb rather than the paper's analysis. Of roughly 120,000 distinct CDR3 sequences listed, 12% are singletons. Trimming took 1 base from V and 2 from J, leaving 11 bases between them. CDR3 size: 15 residues. Germline V CDR1 and CDR2: KGHSH, LQKENI.

The sequence was obtained from a woman between 45 and 65 years old with alopecia areata. Some clones in this sample may be carry-over from other donors' samples. The chain couples TRBV18 to TRBJ1-2, with D hard to call. This specimen consisted of whole blood, obtained in connection with sensitization to the hapten diphenylcyclopropenone (DPC). The CDR3 sequence: CASSPQGVENYGYTF. DNA of the CDR3: TGTGCCAGCTCACCACAGGGAGTTGAAAACTATGGCTACACCTTC.